The 7 T cell receptor beta chains in this list originate from one sample, sequenced in a study of T cell responses to AZD1222 COVID-19 vaccine. Some clones are missing from TCRdb's copy, which holds only in-frame ones; the method was immunoSEQ multiplex PCR. The top ten hold approximately 3.9% of the sample, which has around 200,000 clones, approximately 95% seen once. The sequenced sample was peripheral blood, obtained on day 0 of AZD1222 vaccination. These TCRs come from an adult in good health.

The chain combines TRBV6-5 with TRBJ1-1; D gene ambiguous. Looked up from germline, CDR1 is MNHEY and CDR2 is SVGAGI. This CDR3 is built from 13 residues. The V end lost 6 bases, the J end lost 0 bases, and 8 bases lay between the germline ends. CDR3 region: CASRYALNTEAFF. The CDR3 nucleotides are TGTGCCAGCAGGTATGCATTGAACACTGAAGCTTTCTTT.

The chain uses TRBV10-3 and TRBJ1-1, with a weak D call TRBD1 (5 bases). There are 14 residues in the CDR3. V lost 6 bases and J 7 bases, leaving 18 bases between the germline ends. In germline, CDR1 is ENHRY, CDR2 SYGVKD. The CDR3 protein is CAIRATDNHREAFF. Written as DNA, the CDR3 is TGTGCCATCAGAGCCACGGACAACCACCGTGAAGCTTTCTTT.

The chain employs TRBV3-1 (or the pseudogene TRBV3-2) and TRBJ1-4; D remains unclear. The V and J ends lost 6 bases and 11 bases respectively, with 13 bases between them. The CDR3 is 12 residues long. In germline, CDR1 is LGHDT, CDR2 YNNKEL (reference sequence). The CDR3 reads CASRSEGTKLFF. CDR3 DNA sequence: TGTGCCAGCAGGTCAGAGGGCACCAAACTGTTTTTT.

The rearrangement joins TRBV5-1 to TRBJ1-4; perhaps TRBD1 as D (6 bases). The germline V and J ends were trimmed by 0 bases and 5 bases, with 11 bases remaining between them. This CDR3 comprises 15 residues. Germline CDR1 is SGHRS and CDR2 is YFSETQ. CDR3 sequence: CASSLGSGANEKLFF. The CDR3 DNA follows: TGCGCCAGCAGCTTGGGTTCAGGGGCCAATGAAAAACTGTTTTTT.

This chain links TRBV5-1 with TRBJ1-3; D is unclear. CDR3 length equals 15 residues. V lost 3 bases, J lost 0 bases, and 10 bases lay in between. The germline CDR1 and CDR2 sequences are SGHRS and YFSETQ. CDR3: CASSYEGHSGNTIYF. The DNA of the CDR3 is TGCGCCAGCAGCTACGAGGGCCACTCTGGAAACACCATATATTTT.

This rearrangement joins TRBV21-1 to TRBJ1-1; the DNA was not compared with TRBD1, the D call given in the table. TRBV21-1 is a documented pseudogene. The CDR3 is made up of 15 amino acids. CDR3 protein: CASSKRGDRGTEAFF. Here the CDR3 DNA reads TGTGCCAGCAGCAAGAGGGGAGACAGGGGCACTGAAGCTTTCTTT.

CDR3 sequence (DNA): TGTGCCAGCAGTGAAGTCGGTTACGGTATCTCCTACGAGCAGTACTTC. Its translation: CASSEVGYGISYEQYF. The J gene is TRBJ2-7, the V gene TRBV6-1; D unresolved. This CDR3 is 16 amino acids long. CDR1 MNHNS and CDR2 SASEGT come from the germline V gene. Trimming removed 1 base at V and 0 bases at J, with 13 bases between.